This T cell receptor (beta chain) was observed in a study of CD8+ T cells in alopecia areata. The overall study: Treated patients were given oral tofacitinib, which was dosed at 5 to 10 mg twice daily. Study findings and constraints: Lesional scalp, especially alopecia totalis/universalis, showed higher clonality than normal scalp.

Alopecia areata patients had lesional scalp punch biopsies and peripheral blood taken from them. After isolation, RNA underwent reverse transcription to generate cDNA as the sequencing template. TCRdb's table, derived via immunoSEQ multiplex PCR, lists solely in-frame clones and lacks some. Counted here are around 160,000 clones, around 86% occurring once; the ten biggest clones make up over 12%. Germline CDR1 MGHRA, CDR2 YSYEKL. V was trimmed by 1 base and J by 10 bases, leaving 8 bases between them. This CDR3 has 12 residues. The count of this clone is one. The antigen is not known. This TCR came from a human donor with alopecia areata. The V gene is TRBV4-1, the J gene TRBJ2-1; D unclear. Source: CD8+ T cells sorted from blood, taken at week 0. CDR3 residues: CASSQVPWEQFF. DNA for the CDR3: TGCGCCAGCAGCCAAGTACCCTGGGAGCAGTTCTTC.